Below, 5 T cell receptor beta chains from the same sample are listed, as sequenced in a study of early T cells in non-severe SARS-CoV-2 infection. TCRdb fed the 5' RACE reads into MiXCR, producing one record per CDR3 protein. The sample yields 80,000 or so distinct CDR3 sequences, 11% to 15% seen once. Sequencing used whole blood. Receptors were obtained from an adult who was a healthcare worker with PCR-confirmed SARS-CoV-2 infection or an uninfected control (not recorded which).

This clonotype turned up a few times. The chain links TRBV9 to TRBJ2-5; no definite D call. V was pared by 4 bases and J by 1 base, with 11 bases between. The CDR3 length is 14 residues. Germline V lookup: CDR1 SGDLS, CDR2 YYNGEE. For the CDR3, the DNA is TGTGCCAGCAGCCCTCCTGCAACCCAAGAGACCCAGTACTTC. It yields the protein CASSPPATQETQYF.

This clonotype was counted many times. The chain carries TRBV4-1 and TRBJ2-2; a possible D gene is TRBD2 (5 bases). The CDR3 runs to 17 residues. Germline V gene lookup returns CDR1 MGHRA and CDR2 YSYEKL. V was pared by 1 base and J by 0 bases, with 12 bases between. The CDR3 sequence: CASSQGPGLANTGELFF. The CDR3 DNA reads as TGCGCCAGCAGCCAAGGCCCCGGACTTGCGAACACCGGGGAGCTGTTTTTT.

V is TRBV7-3 and J is TRBJ2-7; 14 positions agree with TRBD2. The CDR3 consists of 14 residues. From germline, CDR1 is SGHTA and CDR2 FQGTGA. The V and J ends lost 4 bases and 5 bases, in that order; junction bases with no gene match: 1. As DNA, the CDR3 is TGTGCCAGCAGCTCGGGACTAGCGGGAGACGAGCAGTACTTC. Translating gives CASSSGLAGDEQYF. The full variable domain, its missing parts supplied by reference TRBV7-3 and TRBJ2-7, is GAGVSQTPSNKVTEKGKYVELRCDPISGHTALYWYRQSLGQGPEFLIYFQGTGAADDSGLPNDRFFAVRPEGSVSTLKIQRTERGDSAVYLCASSSGLAGDEQYFGPGTRLTVT.

This clonotype was recorded many times. This rearrangement joins TRBV29-1 to TRBJ2-7, with a weak D call TRBD1 (6 bases). Looked up from germline, CDR1 is SQVTM and CDR2 is ANQGSEA. This CDR3 region has 11 residues. Trimming removed 7 bases at V and 4 bases at J, with 11 bases between. The CDR3 loop reads CSGGTGYEQYF. CDR3 bases: TGCAGCGGAGGAACAGGGTACGAGCAGTACTTC.

This clonotype was seen a few times. The gene calls are TRBV19 and TRBJ2-4, with D tentatively TRBD1 or TRBD2 (5 bases each). The CDR3 extends over 15 amino acids. Trimming shortened V by 5 bases and J by 3 bases, and 14 bases separated the two germline ends. Germline V lookup: CDR1 LNHDA, CDR2 SQIVND (reference sequence). The chain's CDR3 is CASSLNRDHKNIQYF. Written as DNA, the CDR3 is TGTGCCAGTAGTCTAAACCGGGACCACAAAAACATTCAGTACTTC.